This is a list of T cell receptor beta chains from one sample in a study of response to subunit inactivated influenza vaccine. Each CDR3 protein is one row after TCRdb ran MiXCR on the RT-PCR reads. The sample yields over 650,000 distinct CDR3 sequences, 15% to 20% seen once. Sequenced material: PBMCs from blood, taken less than 6 days after vaccination. The receptor source for this set is a man in his fifties or sixties who received an inactivated influenza vaccine. CDR3s include the opening cysteine and the closing phenylalanine or tryptophan. A D gene is named only where the DNA matches it firmly. The size entry is marked missing in some rows and otherwise reads once, few, many or a size class.

.	TRBV20-1	TRBJ1-1	.	TGCAGTGCTAGATCCATAGAAGCTTTCTTT	CSARSIEAFF
few	TRBV9	TRBJ1-1	.	TGTGCCAGCAGCGTCACGAGAAACACTGAAGCTTTCTTT	CASSVTRNTEAFF
few	TRBV7-9	TRBJ2-3	.	TGTGCCAGCAGCTCCTATACTAGCCCCTTCACAGATACGCAGTATTTT	CASSSYTSPFTDTQYF
.	TRBV7-2	TRBJ1-5	.	TGTGCCAGCAGCCCTGTTTACAATCAGCCCCAGCATTTT	CASSPVYNQPQHF
.	TRBV19	TRBJ2-1	TRBD1	TGTGCCAGTAGTATCGGGACAGGACGTTACAATGAGCAGTTCTTC	CASSIGTGRYNEQFF
.	TRBV6-2/TRBV6-3	TRBJ2-2	.	TGTGCCAGCCTACAGGAGCTCTGGACCGGGGAGCTGTTTTTT	CASLQELWTGELFF
many	TRBV12-3/TRBV12-4	TRBJ2-5	TRBD2	TGTGCCAGCAGCTCAGGAGGGAGGGCGGGGGAGACCCAGTACTTC	CASSSGGRAGETQYF
.	TRBV4-2	TRBJ1-1	TRBD1	TGTGCCAGCAGCGCGCAGGGGGCGCGTATTACTGGAGCTTTCTTT	CASSAQGARITGAFF
.	TRBV10-3	TRBJ2-1	.	TGTGCCATCAGCAGACAGCTATCGAACAATGAGCAGTTCTTC	CAISRQLSNNEQFF
.	TRBV20-1	TRBJ2-5	TRBD2	TGCTGTGCTAGAGAGCCTCCGGCGGGGGGACAAGAGACCCAGTACTTC	CCAREPPAGGQETQYF
few	TRBV6-6	TRBJ1-3	.	TGTGCCAGCAGTAGCACTGGAAACACCATATATTTT	CASSSTGNTIYF
.	TRBV12-3/TRBV12-4	TRBJ2-6	.	TGTGCCAGCAGTAAACACGGGTCGGCCGGGGCCAACGTCCTGACTTTC	CASSKHGSAGANVLTF
few	TRBV20-1	TRBJ1-2	.	TGCAGTGCCCACCGAGAGCCTATTACCCCCTATGGCTACACCTTC	CSAHREPITPYGYTF
.	TRBV12-3/TRBV12-4	TRBJ1-5	TRBD1	TGTGCCAGCACCGAAGGGGGCGCGGGCAATCAGCCCCAGCATTTT	CASTEGGAGNQPQHF
many	TRBV7-8	TRBJ2-1	.	TGTGCCAGCAGCCCCGGACCGCCGTACAATGAGCAGTTCTTC	CASSPGPPYNEQFF
.	TRBV5-6	TRBJ2-5	.	TGTGCCAGCAGCTTCTGGGACTTTGAAGAGACCCAGTACTTC	CASSFWDFEETQYF
.	TRBV7-2	TRBJ2-5	TRBD2	TGTACCAGCAGCGCAGCGGGAGCGAGGGAGACCCAGTACTTC	CTSSAAGARETQYF
.	TRBV10-3	TRBJ2-1	TRBD2	TGTGCCATCAGTGGAAGCGGGAGTTCCAGCAATGAGCAGTTCTTC	CAISGSGSSSNEQFF
.	TRBV4-3	TRBJ1-5	.	TGCGCCAGCAGCCAAGATGCGGCAGGCAGCAATCAGCCCCAGCATTTT	CASSQDAAGSNQPQHF
many	TRBV7-2	TRBJ1-2	.	TGTGCCAGCAGCTTAAATAGAAACCTCTATGGCTACACCTTC	CASSLNRNLYGYTF
.	TRBV12-3/TRBV12-4	TRBJ2-7	.	TGTGCCAGCGGAACGGGATCCTCTTCGGAGCAGTACTTC	CASGTGSSSEQYF
.	TRBV5-5	TRBJ2-1	TRBD2	TGTGCCAGCAGCTTGGAAGGGACTAGCTTCGATGAGCAGTTCTTC	CASSLEGTSFDEQFF
few	TRBV12-3/TRBV12-4	TRBJ2-3	.	TGTGCCAGCAGTTTCGGGCCAAGGATGTACACAGATACGCAGTATTTT	CASSFGPRMYTDTQYF
few	TRBV20-1	TRBJ1-1	TRBD1	TGCAGTGCCCCTAGGACAGGGCGGGACACTGAAGCTTTCTTT	CSAPRTGRDTEAFF
few	TRBV12-3/TRBV12-4	TRBJ2-7	.	TGTGCCAGCAGTGGGACCGGTTATGGGAGCGAGCAGTACTTC	CASSGTGYGSEQYF
many	TRBV12-3/TRBV12-4	TRBJ1-1	TRBD1	TGTGCCAGCAGTTTCGGACAGGCTGAAGCTTTCTTT	CASSFGQAEAFF
.	TRBV2	TRBJ2-2	TRBD1	TGTGCCAGCAGTGTCGAAAATACAGGGGTTGCCGGGGAGCTGTTTTTT	CASSVENTGVAGELFF
.	TRBV27	TRBJ2-7	TRBD2	TGTGCCAGCAGTTCAACCCGACTAGCGGGGGGGTACGAGCAGTACTTC	CASSSTRLAGGYEQYF
few	TRBV6-1	TRBJ2-5	.	TGTGCCAGCAGTGAACTAGTGTACCAAGAGACCCAGTACTTC	CASSELVYQETQYF
.	TRBV20-1	TRBJ2-7	.	TGCAGTGCCCCTCCCGTACTCTCCTACGAGCAGTACTTC	CSAPPVLSYEQYF
few	TRBV6-1	TRBJ2-7	TRBD1	TGTGCCAGCAGCGCCGGGACAGGGGGCTATTACGAGCAGTACTTC	CASSAGTGGYYEQYF
.	TRBV15	TRBJ2-5	TRBD1	TGTGCCACCAGCAGAGAAGAGACAGGGCCAGAGACCCAGTACTTC	CATSREETGPETQYF
.	TRBV20-1	TRBJ2-7	TRBD1	TGCAGCAAAAGTCCGGGACAGAGATACGAGCAGTACTTC	CSKSPGQRYEQYF